A selection of T cell receptor beta chains follows, all from one sample in a study of a mutant IDH1 vaccine in newly diagnosed glioma. Sequenced by immunoSEQ multiplex PCR; TCRdb stores in-frame clones only, minus some. The table includes about 48,000 clones, approximately 79% detected once. For these receptors, no antigen is known. This sample comprised PBMCs, obtained from a glioma patient whose treatment included an IDH1 peptide vaccine. The receptors stem from a man between 35 and 55 years old with glioma. The CDR3 runs from the conserved cysteine through the conserved F or W. A D gene is named only where the DNA matches it firmly. Not all rows give a size; the values are once, few, many and, for expanded clones, a class.

>TRBJ2-7|.|TRBD2|TRBV7-6
CASSLAPPTSGGVYEQYF
TGTGCCAGCAGCTTAGCCCCCCCCACTAGCGGGGGGGTCTACGAGCAGTACTTC
>TRBJ1-2|.|TRBD1|TRBV7-8
CASSQGAGPYGYTF
TGTGCCAGCAGTCAGGGGGCAGGGCCCTATGGCTACACCTTC
>TRBJ1-6|.|TRBD1|TRBV29-1
CSFRHPSDRAGVVGFPLHF
TGCAGCTTCCGCCACCCCTCCGACAGGGCGGGGGTTGTTGGCTTCCCCCTCCACTTT
>TRBJ1-1|.|.|TRBV6-6
CASSYGRDTEAFF
TGTGCCAGCAGTTACGGGAGGGACACTGAAGCTTTCTTT
>TRBJ1-1|.|.|TRBV5-6
CASTQWGGGTEAFF
TGTGCCAGCACCCAATGGGGGGGCGGCACTGAAGCTTTCTTT
>TRBJ1-1|.|TRBD1|TRBV5-6
CASSLVIVRDRAEAFF
TGTGCCAGCAGCTTGGTAATTGTCCGGGACAGGGCTGAAGCTTTCTTT
>TRBJ2-7|.|TRBD1|TRBV6-5
CASSQDRVPYEQYF
TGTGCCAGCAGTCAAGACAGGGTCCCCTACGAGCAGTACTTC
>TRBJ2-3|.|.|TRBV5-4
CASSTLDTSTDTQYF
TGTGCCAGCAGCACACTGGATACGAGCACAGATACGCAGTATTTT
>TRBJ1-1|.|TRBD1|TRBV5-1
CASSQLTGGTNTEAFF
TGCGCCAGCAGCCAACTGACAGGGGGCACCAACACTGAAGCTTTCTTT
>TRBJ2-7|.|.|TRBV19
CASSRSSQGQGFAGALTYEQYF
TGTGCCAGTAGTAGGAGTTCACAGGGGCAGGGATTCGCGGGGGCCTTAACCTACGAGCAGTACTTC
>TRBJ1-2|few|.|TRBV29-1
CSVELDILFKPGYTF
TGCAGCGTTGAACTGGACATCCTGTTCAAGCCTGGCTACACCTTC
>TRBJ1-1|few|.|TRBV2
CASSMGPTNLGTEAFF
TGTGCCAGCAGTATGGGACCTACGAACTTGGGCACTGAAGCTTTCTTT
>TRBJ2-3|once|.|TRBV5-1
CASRRGGGGGTDTQYF
TGCGCCAGCAGAAGAGGAGGGGGGGGTGGTACAGATACGCAGTATTTT
>TRBJ2-5|.|.|TRBV4-2
CASSQTDRLQETQYF
TGTGCCAGCAGCCAGACGGACCGACTTCAAGAGACCCAGTACTTC
>TRBJ2-7|.|TRBD2|TRBV7-6
CASSSSGGAYEQYF
TGTGCCAGCAGCTCTAGCGGGGGGGCCTACGAGCAGTACTTC
>TRBJ2-7|.|.|TRBV19
CASSNPRGATYEQYF
TGTGCCAGTAGTAACCCCCGGGGGGCGACCTACGAGCAGTACTTC
>TRBJ1-1|.|.|TRBV14
CASHSGGRNTEAFF
TGTGCCAGCCACAGTGGGGGCCGGAACACTGAAGCTTTCTTT
>TRBJ1-6|.|.|TRBV9
CASSVEGIDSPLHF
TGTGCCAGCAGCGTAGAGGGGATCGATTCACCCCTCCACTTT
>TRBJ2-7|.|TRBD1|TRBV29-1
CSVEGRGTGVEQYF
TGCAGCGTTGAAGGTCGTGGGACAGGGGTCGAGCAGTACTTC